This T cell receptor beta chain comes out of a study of Ad26.COV2.S vaccination and SARS-CoV-2 variants (dated by TCRdb to 2020 to 2023). For context, the study as a whole: Vaccine-arm donors were drawn from COV1001, a multicentre, randomized, double-blind, placebo-controlled phase I-IIa trial of Ad26.COV2.S in healthy adults. Ad26.COV2.S was administered intramuscularly at a dose of 5x10^10 or 1x10^11 viral particles, either as one shot or as two shots given 56 days apart. The specificity and breadth of SARS-CoV-2-reactive T cell receptors after Ad26.COV2.S vaccination were assessed by TCRbeta repertoire sequencing. A total of roughly 30 samples were included in the TCR-sequenced set, comprising around 20 Ad26.COV2.S vaccine recipients, 5 placebo recipients and 8 SARS-CoV-2 convalescent individuals. Trial participants were randomized into five groups of five, in which low-dose or high-dose Ad26.COV2.S was given once or twice, or placebo was given on both occasions. Blinding of investigators to trial group allocation was maintained during experiments and outcome assessment.

The immunoSEQ Assay was the method used to sequence TCRbeta CDR3 regions. After extraction, genomic DNA underwent amplification by bias-controlled multiplex PCR, followed by high-throughput sequencing. The study's processing was this. Collapsing and filtering of sequences were performed to quantify the absolute abundance of each unique TCRbeta CDR3 region. Usable DNA was measured by amplifying reference genes present in all nucleated cells, and TCRbeta template counts were normalized to that usable DNA to estimate T cell fraction. Repertoire TCRs were annotated as SARS-CoV-2-specific by exact matching of V gene, CDR3 amino acid sequence and J gene to a known reactive TCR set. The reference SARS-CoV-2 TCR set came from MIRA and was filtered for enrichment in COVID-19-positive ImmuneCODE repertoires, removing public or cross-reactive TCRs. Using the MIRA antigens, annotated TCRs were further analysed by specific ORF or by position within an ORF. Depth was the summed frequency of annotated unique rearrangements, while breadth was defined as annotated unique rearrangements over total unique productive rearrangements. Two-sided Wilcoxon rank-sum tests were used to compare TCR breadth between groups. Sourced from immuneACCESS, this table was stored by TCRdb with only in-frame sequences that have V and J called. A share of the clones is absent; for the studies checked, an unresolved V gene accounts for under half, and the remainder has no known explanation. V, J and clone size are taken as reported in that table, and D and trimming were inferred from the DNA itself. Counted in this sample were more than 250,000 clones; more than 70% of them appeared once. Of the sample, about 3.6% is held by the ten largest clones.

The germline V gene (reference sequence) sets CDR1 to LNHDA and CDR2 to SQIVND. V lost 4 bases and J lost 6 bases, and the count of bases not matched to a germline gene is 5. Including cysteine and phenylalanine, the CDR3 has 14 amino acids. Only the CDR3 part of the read is kept: 42 bases, read in frame from the first base. This clone was seen only once. Its antigen is still unknown. Nothing much larger sits one base from this clone, and base qualities are not available. This specimen's treatment or condition label, interpreted: some 20 received Ad26.COV2.S at low or high dose, single or two shots; several received placebo; per-sample allocation not given. Repertoires of vaccine and placebo recipients were sequenced from samples collected on day 63 after the first injection. In Cohort 1b, about two dozen adults aged 18-55 years were enrolled at a single site in Boston, USA, between 29 July and 7 August 2020. Ad26.COV2.S was a replication-incompetent adenovirus type 26 vector expressing a prefusion-stabilized SARS-CoV-2 spike protein from the original Wuhan strain.

Study-wide findings and limitations: Vaccine and placebo recipients had comparable non-spike TCR breadth, which fits with the vaccine containing only spike. The study lacked the statistical power to compare responses across vaccine doses or regimens. Compared with placebo recipients, Ad26.COV2.S recipients showed higher spike-specific TCR breadth (P = 0.0014). After vaccination, spike-specific CD8+ and CD4+ T cell responses were reported to show substantial breadth. The authors noted that total T cell responses may have been underestimated by the TCR breadth and depth analyses.

The receptor's source is a person between 18 and 65 years old who received the Ad26.COV2.S COVID-19 vaccine or a placebo. The material sequenced was peripheral blood, taken in a trial of Ad26.COV2.S vaccine versus placebo. This chain joins TRBV19 to TRBJ1-1; 10 bases in between match TRBD1. The DNA reads as follows: TGTGCCAGTAGTACGGGACAGGGGTGGGCTGAAGCTTTCTTT. Its translation is CASSTGQGWAEAFF.